This T cell receptor (beta chain) was captured by sequencing in a study of beta chain features in type 1 diabetes. Every isolated RNA sample was fully reverse transcribed, so sequencing captured expressed TCRB transcripts. The repertoire was sequenced with immunoSEQ multiplex PCR; TCRdb's copy has only in-frame clones and lacks some. This table holds hundreds of thousands of clones, around 10% found once. A heparinised blood draw that averaged about 0.11 L was obtained once from each donor. Sort purity for all populations was recorded as exceeding 98%. Study-wide findings and caveats: TCRB repertoires of naive, central memory and Treg cells appeared more similar among patients than among healthy donors.

In the case of this clone: Its antigen is not known.

Sequencing was done on a sample of naive CD4+ T cells from blood. The TCR was taken from a woman in her twenties or thirties in good health.

The DNA of the CDR3 is TGTGCCAGCAGCGTAGCCCCCGGGACTAGCGGGAGTGGGGCTTCCTACAATGAGCAGTTCTTC. Translation gives CASSVAPGTSGSGASYNEQFF. The rearrangement links TRBV9 to TRBJ2-1, with TRBD2 matching over 14 bases. CDR1 and CDR2 (germline): SGDLS, YYNGEE. V lost 0 bases to trimming and J lost 1 base; unmatched junction nucleotides: 12. The CDR3 consists of 21 residues. Drawing the rest from reference TRBV9 and TRBJ2-1, the complete variable domain is DSGVTQTPKHLITATGQRVTLRCSPRSGDLSVYWYQQSLDQGLQFLIQYYNGEERAKGNILERFSAQQFPDLHSELNLSSLELGDSALYFCASSVAPGTSGSGASYNEQFFGPGTRLTVL.